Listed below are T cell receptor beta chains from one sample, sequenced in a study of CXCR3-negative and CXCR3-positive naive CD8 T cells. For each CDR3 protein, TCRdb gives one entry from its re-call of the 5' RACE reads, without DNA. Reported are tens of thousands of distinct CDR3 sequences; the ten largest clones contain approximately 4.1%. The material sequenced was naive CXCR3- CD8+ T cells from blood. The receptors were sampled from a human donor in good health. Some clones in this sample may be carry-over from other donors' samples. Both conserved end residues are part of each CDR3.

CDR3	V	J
CASSQDGTFQGSGEKLFF	TRBV4-2	TRBJ1-4
CASSPGPNTEAFF	TRBV11-3	TRBJ1-1
CASSLARGETQYF	TRBV28	TRBJ2-5
CASRVQGNPGEETQYF	TRBV12-3/TRBV12-4	TRBJ2-5
CSAGGGADYGYTF	TRBV29-1	TRBJ1-2
CASSEGIDYEKLFF	TRBV12-3/TRBV12-4	TRBJ1-4
CASSLDRNQETQYF	TRBV5-5	TRBJ2-5
CSAPRRGGNEATQYF	TRBV20-1	TRBJ2-3
CSAADGTYEQYF	TRBV29-1	TRBJ2-7
CASSLGVEHTEAFF	TRBV7-9	TRBJ1-1
CSTAGRAGEGYTF	TRBV29-1	TRBJ1-2
CASTRTSGGNNEQFF	TRBV5-6	TRBJ2-1
CSATLLPYQETQYF	TRBV20-1	TRBJ2-5
CSVLTSGFYEQYF	TRBV29-1	TRBJ2-7
CASSLGRASEAFF	TRBV7-9	TRBJ1-1
CASSDRGRLYEQYF	TRBV21-1	TRBJ2-7
CASSEPGQSASGNTIYF	TRBV2	TRBJ1-3
CASSLNPGLSNQPQHF	TRBV7-2	TRBJ1-5
CASSIYGSNEQFF	TRBV19	TRBJ2-1
CSAPGQGWGYTF	TRBV20-1	TRBJ1-2